The T cell receptor (beta chain) described here comes from a study of blood T cells in healthy people across ages. The authors ran a second PCR of about 6 to 11 cycles using a sample-barcoded 5' primer and a J-beta primer mix. Each CDR3 protein is one row after TCRdb ran MiXCR on the 5' RACE reads. Counted here are hundreds of thousands of distinct CDR3 sequences, more than 20% occurring once; the ten biggest clones make up more than 8%. This CDR3 comprises 14 residues. Trimming removed 5 bases at V and 4 bases at J, with 16 bases between. Germline-derived CDR1 and CDR2 are SGHDT and YYEEEE. Notes on the study in general: The recorded TCR beta diversity per million T cells decreased in a roughly linear manner with age.

As regards this clonotype: Its antigen is not known.

These same records also appear under a second study, on T cells of mothers and their children. That paper adds: From each mother came over 9 million TCR beta CDR3 reads, and from each child came some 3.2 million.

This rearrangement joins TRBV5-6 to TRBJ2-7; D may be TRBD1 (6 bases). This sequence originates from a boy between 10 and 17 years old in good health. Sequenced material: blood. The CDR3 coding sequence is TGTGCCAGCAGATCCGGGACAAGTTTATACGAGCAGTACTTC. Protein product: CASRSGTSLYEQYF.